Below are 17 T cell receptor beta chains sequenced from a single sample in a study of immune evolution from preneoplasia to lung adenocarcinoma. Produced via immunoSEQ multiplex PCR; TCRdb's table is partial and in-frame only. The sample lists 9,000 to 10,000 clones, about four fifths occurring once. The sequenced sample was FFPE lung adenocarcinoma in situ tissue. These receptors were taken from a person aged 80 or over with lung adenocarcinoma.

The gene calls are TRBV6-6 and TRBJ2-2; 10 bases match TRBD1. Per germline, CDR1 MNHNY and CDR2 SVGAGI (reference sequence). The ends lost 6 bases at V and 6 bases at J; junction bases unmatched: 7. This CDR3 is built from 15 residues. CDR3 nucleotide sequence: TGTGCCAGCAGAACATGGGACAGGGGAGCCGGGGAGCTGTTTTTT. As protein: CASRTWDRGAGELFF.

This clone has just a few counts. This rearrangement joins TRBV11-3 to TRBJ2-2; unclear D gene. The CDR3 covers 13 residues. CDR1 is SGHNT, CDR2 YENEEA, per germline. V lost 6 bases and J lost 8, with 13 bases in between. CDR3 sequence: CASSSSTVGELFF. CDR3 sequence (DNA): TGTGCCAGCAGTTCCTCTACAGTGGGGGAGCTGTTTTTT.

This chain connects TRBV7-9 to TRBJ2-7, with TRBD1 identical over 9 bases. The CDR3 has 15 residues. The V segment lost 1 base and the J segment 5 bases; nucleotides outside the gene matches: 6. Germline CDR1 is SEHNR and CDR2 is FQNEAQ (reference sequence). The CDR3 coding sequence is TGTGCCAGCAGCTTAGGGGGACAGGGAATCCACGAGCAGTACTTC. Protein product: CASSLGGQGIHEQYF.

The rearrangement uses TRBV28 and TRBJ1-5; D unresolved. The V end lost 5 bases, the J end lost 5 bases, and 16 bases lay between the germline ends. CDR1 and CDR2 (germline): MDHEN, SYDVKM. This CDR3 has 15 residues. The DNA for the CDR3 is TGTGCCAGCAGTCACGGGAGGGCTTGGCATCAGCCCCAGCATTTT. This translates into CASSHGRAWHQPQHF. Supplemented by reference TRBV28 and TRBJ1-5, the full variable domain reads DVKVTQSSRYLVKRTGEKVFLECVQDMDHENMFWYRQDPGLGLRLIYFSYDVKMKEKGDIPEGYSVSREKKERFSLILESASTNQTSMYLCASSHGRAWHQPQHFGDGTRLSIL.

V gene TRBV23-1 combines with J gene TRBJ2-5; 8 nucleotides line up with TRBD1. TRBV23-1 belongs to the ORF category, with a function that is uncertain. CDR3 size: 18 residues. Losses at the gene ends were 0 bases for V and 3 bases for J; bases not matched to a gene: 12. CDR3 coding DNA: TGCGCCAGCAGTCAATCTGGTAGGGACAGGCGCCGAAAAGAGACCCAGTACTTC. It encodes CASSQSGRDRRRKETQYF.

The DNA for the CDR3 is TGTGCCAGCAGCGCGGGACAGATCAGTGAAGCTTTCTTT. This encodes CASSAGQISEAFF. V is TRBV6-1 and J is TRBJ1-1; 7 bases line up with TRBD1. V lost 6 bases, J lost 7 bases, and 8 bases stayed unmatched. The germline V gene encodes CDR1 MNHNS and CDR2 SASEGT. The CDR3 is 13 residues long.

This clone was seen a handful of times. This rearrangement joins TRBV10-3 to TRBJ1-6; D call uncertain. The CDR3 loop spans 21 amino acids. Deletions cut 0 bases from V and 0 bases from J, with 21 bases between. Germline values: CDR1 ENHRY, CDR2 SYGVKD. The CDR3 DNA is TGTGCCATCAGTGAGTCGTGGACTACTTTCGCGGGGAGCTCCTATAATTCACCCCTCCACTTT. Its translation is CAISESWTTFAGSSYNSPLHF.

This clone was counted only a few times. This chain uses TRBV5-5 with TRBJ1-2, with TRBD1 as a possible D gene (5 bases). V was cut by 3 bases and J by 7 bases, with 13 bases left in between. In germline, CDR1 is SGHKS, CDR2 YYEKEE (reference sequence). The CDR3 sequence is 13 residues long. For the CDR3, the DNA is TGTGCCAGCAGCTCGGGTGGTGGGGGTGGCTACACCTTC. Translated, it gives CASSSGGGGGYTF.

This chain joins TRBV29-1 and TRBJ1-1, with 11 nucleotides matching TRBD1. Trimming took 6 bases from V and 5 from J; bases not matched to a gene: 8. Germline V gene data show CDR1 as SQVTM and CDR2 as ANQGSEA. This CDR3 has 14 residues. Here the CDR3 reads CSVVRDRGRTEAFF. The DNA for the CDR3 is TGCAGCGTCGTCCGGGACAGGGGGAGGACTGAAGCTTTCTTT.

The CDR3 protein is CASSSNRDQNYGYTF. Here the CDR3 DNA reads TGTGCCAGCAGCTCGAACCGGGACCAAAACTATGGCTACACCTTC. The chain joins TRBV9 to TRBJ1-2; maybe TRBD1 (5 bases). Trimming cost V 4 bases and J 2 bases, with 15 bases left between them. This CDR3 is built from 15 residues. Germline CDR1 SGDLS, CDR2 YYNGEE.

DNA of the CDR3: TGTGCCAGCAGCCCCCAGTGGGGTACTAGGAACGAGCAGTACTTC. Translation gives CASSPQWGTRNEQYF. V usage is TRBV7-2 and J usage is TRBJ2-7; D is perhaps TRBD2 (5 bases). The germline CDR1 and CDR2 sequences are SGHTA and FQGNSA. V lost 5 bases, J lost 5 bases, and 19 bases lay in between. The length of the CDR3 is 15 residues.

The CDR3, as DNA: TGTGCCAGCAGCGTCTCGGGCATCACAGATACGCAGTATTTT. This gives the protein CASSVSGITDTQYF. This chain uses TRBV9 with TRBJ2-3; the D is unclear. The CDR3 extends over 14 amino acids. The V end was cut by 2 bases, the J end by 2 bases, with 9 bases between. Germline CDR1 and CDR2: SGDLS and YYNGEE. Using reference TRBV9 and TRBJ2-3 for the parts outside the CDR3, the full variable domain is DSGVTQTPKHLITATGQRVTLRCSPRSGDLSVYWYQQSLDQGLQFLIQYYNGEERAKGNILERFSAQQFPDLHSELNLSSLELGDSALYFCASSVSGITDTQYFGPGTRLTVL.

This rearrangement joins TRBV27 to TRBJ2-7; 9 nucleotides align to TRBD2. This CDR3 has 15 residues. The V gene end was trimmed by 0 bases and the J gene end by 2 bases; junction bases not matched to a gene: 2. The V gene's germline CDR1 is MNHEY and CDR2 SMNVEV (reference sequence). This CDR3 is CASSLSGGGAYEQYF. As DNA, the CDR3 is TGTGCCAGCAGTTTATCGGGCGGGGGGGCCTACGAGCAGTACTTC.

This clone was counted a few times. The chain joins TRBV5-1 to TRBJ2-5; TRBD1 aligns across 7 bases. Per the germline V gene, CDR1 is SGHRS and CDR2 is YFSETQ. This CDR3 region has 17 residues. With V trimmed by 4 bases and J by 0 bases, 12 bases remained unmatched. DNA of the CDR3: TGCGCCAGCAGCGCGTCTACCGGGACAGCGTACCAAGAGACCCAGTACTTC. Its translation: CASSASTGTAYQETQYF.

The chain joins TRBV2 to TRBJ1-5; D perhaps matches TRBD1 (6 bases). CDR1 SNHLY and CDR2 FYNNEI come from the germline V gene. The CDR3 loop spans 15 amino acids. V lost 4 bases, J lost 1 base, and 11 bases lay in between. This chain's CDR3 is CASSVQGQSNQPQHF. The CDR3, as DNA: TGTGCCAGCAGTGTGCAGGGGCAAAGCAATCAGCCCCAGCATTTT.

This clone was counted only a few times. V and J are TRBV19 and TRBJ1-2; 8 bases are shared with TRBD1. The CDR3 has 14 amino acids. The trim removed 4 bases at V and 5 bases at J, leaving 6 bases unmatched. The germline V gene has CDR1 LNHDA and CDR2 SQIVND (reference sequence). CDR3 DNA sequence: TGTGCCAGTAGTACGGACAGGGCTCTATATGGCTACACCTTC. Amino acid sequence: CASSTDRALYGYTF.

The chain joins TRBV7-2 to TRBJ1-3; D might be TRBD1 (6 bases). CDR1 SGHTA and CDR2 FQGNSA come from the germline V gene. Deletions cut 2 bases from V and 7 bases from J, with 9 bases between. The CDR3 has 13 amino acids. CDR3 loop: CASSLPGENTIYF. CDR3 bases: TGTGCCAGCAGCTTACCAGGGGAGAACACCATATATTTT.